The 26 T cell receptor beta chains given below trace back to one sample, sequenced in a study of blood T cell repertoires in COVID-19. Assay used: immunoSEQ multiplex PCR; TCRdb lists only in-frame clones, some missing. The table lists around 70,000 clones, just under 80% of them singletons. The sample taken for sequencing was peripheral blood. These receptors were obtained from a human donor in a cohort sampled during active COVID-19.

As concerns this clone: Its ends do not fully match the called genes, so a read error is possible. The V call is TRBV7-7, the J call TRBJ2-1, with D possibly being TRBD1 or TRBD2 (5 bases each). Germline lookup yields CDR1 SSHAT and CDR2 FNYEAQ (reference sequence). CDR3 length: 14 amino acids. CDR3 sequence (DNA): TGTGCTAGCAGCTTAGGGGCTAGCCGGAATGAGCAGTTCTTC. Protein sequence: CASSLGASRNEQFF.

This chain uses TRBV5-1 with TRBJ1-1; 7 nucleotides line up with TRBD1. With V trimmed by 0 bases and J by 5 bases, 10 bases remained unmatched. CDR3 size: 16 residues. From germline, CDR1 is SGHRS and CDR2 YFSETQ. The CDR3 here is CASSLGSGGSSTEAFF. In DNA form, the CDR3 reads TGCGCCAGCAGCTTGGGGTCAGGGGGTTCGAGTACTGAAGCTTTCTTT. The full variable domain, with the rest looked up from reference TRBV5-1 and TRBJ1-1, is KAGVTQTPRYLIKTRGQQVTLSCSPISGHRSVSWYQQTPGQGLQFLFEYFSETQRNKGNFPGRFSGRQFSNSRSEMNVSTLELGDSALYLCASSLGSGGSSTEAFFGQGTRLTVV.

V usage is TRBV6-6 and J usage is TRBJ1-5, with a tentative D call TRBD1 (5 bases). Looked up from germline, CDR1 is MNHNY and CDR2 is SVGAGI (reference sequence). Trimming removed 4 bases from V and 6 bases from J, with 16 bases in between. The CDR3 is 15 residues long. This CDR3 is CASSSPGRGSQPQHF. Written as DNA, the CDR3 is TGTGCCAGCAGTTCCCCGGGTAGGGGTAGTCAGCCCCAGCATTTT.

The chain is built from TRBV7-6 and TRBJ2-7; perhaps TRBD2 as D (5 bases). Germline assignment: CDR1 SGHVS and CDR2 FNYEAQ. The V end was cut by 3 bases, the J end by 3 bases, with 9 bases between. This CDR3 region has 13 residues. The CDR3 bases are TGTGCCAGCAGCTTTTCCAGCGGCTACGAGCAGTACTTC. It yields the protein CASSFSSGYEQYF.

V and J are TRBV19 and TRBJ2-6; the match to TRBD1 covers 12 bases. V lost 5 bases, J lost 4 bases, and 9 bases stayed unmatched. The CDR3 contains 18 residues. The germline V gene has CDR1 LNHDA and CDR2 SQIVND (reference sequence). CDR3 sequence: CASSHPGQGATGANVLTF. The CDR3 DNA follows: TGTGCCAGTAGTCACCCGGGACAGGGGGCGACGGGGGCCAACGTCCTGACTTTC.

In this sample, this clone turned up a few times. The rearrangement uses TRBV18 and TRBJ1-2, with unresolved D. Between the trimmed V and J ends, which lost 3 bases and 1 base, there was a span of 9 bases. The CDR3 contains 14 residues. Germline CDR1 and CDR2: KGHSH and LQKENI. The CDR3 nucleotides read TGTGCCAGCTCACCCTCACAGATTAACTATGGCTACACCTTC. Its translation: CASSPSQINYGYTF.

The chain recombines TRBV19 with TRBJ1-3, with 7 bases aligning to TRBD1. J lost 7 bases, V lost 5 bases, and 5 bases had no gene match. The germline V gene has CDR1 LNHDA and CDR2 SQIVND (reference sequence). The CDR3 loop spans 13 amino acids. This CDR3 is CASSPDRVNTIYF. For the CDR3, the DNA is TGTGCCAGTAGTCCAGACAGGGTGAACACCATATATTTT.

V usage is TRBV3-1 (or the pseudogene TRBV3-2) and J usage is TRBJ2-2; a possible D gene is TRBD2 (6 bases). Trimming cost V 1 base and J 5 bases, with 14 bases left between them. The germline CDR1 and CDR2 sequences are LGHDT and YNNKEL (reference sequence). The CDR3 covers 16 residues. CDR3 residues: CASSQAARGGTGELFF. In DNA form, the CDR3 reads TGTGCCAGCAGCCAAGCAGCGCGGGGTGGGACCGGGGAGCTGTTTTTT.

The chain has TRBV28 and TRBJ2-7; TRBD2 agrees at 9 bases. V was clipped by 4 bases and J by 5 bases; unmatched bases: 12. Germline V gene lookup returns CDR1 MDHEN and CDR2 SYDVKM. The CDR3 runs to 16 residues. CDR3 nucleotide sequence: TGTGCCAGCAGTTCTTGGCTGAGCGGGAGGACTCACGAGCAGTACTTC. This codes for CASSSWLSGRTHEQYF.

The CDR3 reads CASSIPGRQWEQFF. In DNA form, the CDR3 reads TGTGCCAGCAGCATCCCGGGGAGACAATGGGAGCAGTTCTTC. The chain is built from TRBV7-3 and TRBJ2-1; the D gene is possibly TRBD2 (5 bases). The CDR3 spans 14 residues. Trimming pared 5 bases from V and 10 bases from J, leaving 18 bases between. Germline CDR1 is SGHTA and CDR2 is FQGTGA.

The chain has TRBV19 and TRBJ2-1; D may be TRBD2 (5 bases). The CDR3 contains 15 residues. Between the trimmed V and J ends, which lost 5 bases and 9 bases, there was a span of 20 bases. Germline V gives CDR1 LNHDA, CDR2 SQIVND (reference sequence). The CDR3 DNA follows: TGTGCCAGTAGTCCGGGCGGGTTAGACCGGGGTGAGCAGTTCTTC. Amino acid sequence: CASSPGGLDRGEQFF.

This clone was seen once. V is TRBV19 and J is TRBJ2-1; 7 bases align to TRBD2. V trimming: 3 bases; J trimming: 7 bases; junction bases outside the gene matches: 9. This CDR3 contains 15 residues. The germline V gene has CDR1 LNHDA and CDR2 SQIVND (reference sequence). The CDR3 loop reads CASSMGREKVNEQFF. The CDR3 DNA sequence: TGTGCCAGTAGTATGGGGCGGGAGAAAGTGAATGAGCAGTTCTTC.

The chain employs TRBV24-1 and TRBJ2-7, with D possibly matching TRBD1 (6 bases). The CDR3 has 15 amino acids. Trimming left V 4 bases short and J 4 bases short, with 16 bases between. Germline V CDR1 and CDR2: KGHDR, SFDVKD. CDR3 region: CATSESQRTVYEQYF. DNA for the CDR3: TGTGCCACCAGTGAATCGCAAAGGACAGTATACGAGCAGTACTTC.

The chain couples TRBV6-5 to TRBJ2-7, with D possibly TRBD2 on 6 matching bases. Germline V gene lookup returns CDR1 MNHEY and CDR2 SVGAGI. V lost 2 bases and J lost 6, with 8 bases in between. The CDR3 extends over 12 amino acids. As DNA, the CDR3 is TGTGCCAGCAGTTACGGGAGGAGCGAGCAGTACTTC. Its protein is CASSYGRSEQYF.

CDR3 DNA: TGTGCCAGCTCACCAAGGGGGGGCACCACTGAAGCTTTCTTT. It codes for CASSPRGGTTEAFF. The chain links TRBV18 to TRBJ1-1; D perhaps matches TRBD1 (6 bases). The length of the CDR3 is 14 residues. Germline values: CDR1 KGHSH, CDR2 LQKENI. V was shortened by 2 bases and J by 4 bases, with 11 bases between the two germline ends.

The chain couples TRBV20-1 to TRBJ2-7; the D gene is possibly TRBD2 (6 bases). V lost 3 bases, J lost 4 bases, and 13 bases lay in between. Germline assignment: CDR1 DFQATT and CDR2 SNEGSKA (reference sequence). CDR3 length equals 13 residues. Here the CDR3 DNA reads TGCAGTGCTAGTCGGACTAACTCTTACGAGCAGTACTTC. Amino acid sequence: CSASRTNSYEQYF.

The CDR3 DNA is TGTGCCAGCAGTCTACCGGGACAGGGGGTTTCTGGGGCCAACGTCCTGACTTTC. Its translation: CASSLPGQGVSGANVLTF. The J gene is TRBJ2-6, the V gene TRBV28; 11 bases are shared with TRBD1. This CDR3 region has 18 residues. V was clipped by 5 bases and J by 1 base; unmatched bases: 7. Germline-derived CDR1 and CDR2 are MDHEN and SYDVKM.

The count of this clone is one. CDR3 region: CASSEAPGTGSGYTF. The CDR3 DNA sequence: TGTGCCAGCAGTGAGGCACCGGGGACAGGGAGTGGCTACACCTTC. The chain combines TRBV6-4 with TRBJ1-2; the match to TRBD1 covers 9 bases. V shed 3 bases and J 7 bases; nucleotides not matched to a gene: 9. CDR1 is MRHNA, CDR2 SNTAGT, per germline. The CDR3 runs 15 residues.

The chain joins TRBV6-2 or TRBV6-3 to TRBJ2-1, with 8 bases that match TRBD2. Germline-derived CDR1 and CDR2 are MNHEY and SVGEGT. J lost 9 bases, V lost 7 bases, and 17 bases had no gene match. CDR3 size: 16 residues. In DNA form, the CDR3 reads TGTGCCAGCACCCCGGCAGCGGGAGTTATATTGGGTGAGCAGTTCTTC. Residues: CASTPAAGVILGEQFF.

The table lists this clone with a few counts. The chain couples TRBV5-1 to TRBJ2-7; 7 bases are a match to TRBD1. The CDR3 length is 15 residues. CDR1 SGHRS and CDR2 YFSETQ come from the germline V gene. Trimming cost V 4 bases and J 1 base; bases outside gene matches: 8. The CDR3 loop is CASSRTWDSSYEQYF. In nucleotides, the CDR3 is TGCGCCAGCAGCCGGACATGGGACAGTTCCTACGAGCAGTACTTC.

The V gene is TRBV7-2, the J gene TRBJ2-2; D unclear. The V end lost 1 base, the J end lost 1 base, and 7 bases lay between the germline ends. Germline V gives CDR1 SGHTA, CDR2 FQGNSA. The CDR3 loop spans 15 amino acids. For the CDR3, the DNA is TGTGCCAGCAGCTTAGTATTCGGGAACACCGGGGAGCTGTTTTTT. It specifies CASSLVFGNTGELFF.

The J gene is TRBJ2-7, the V gene TRBV7-2, with 10 bases lining up with TRBD2. V shed 3 bases, J shed 7 bases, and the junction held 12 bases outside the gene matches. The CDR3 is made up of 16 amino acids. Germline V lookup: CDR1 SGHTA, CDR2 FQGNSA. The chain's CDR3 is CASSFLSGRAASEQYF. In nucleotides, the CDR3 is TGTGCCAGCAGCTTTCTAAGCGGGAGGGCGGCGAGTGAGCAGTACTTC.

In nucleotides, the CDR3 is TGTGCCAGCAGCGCCCTGGGGGGGTTAGCTGAAGCTTTCTTT. It translates to CASSALGGLAEAFF. This chain links TRBV28 with TRBJ1-1; D is possibly TRBD1 (5 bases). CDR3 length equals 14 residues. Germline values: CDR1 MDHEN, CDR2 SYDVKM. The V gene lost 6 bases and the J gene lost 6 bases, with 17 bases spanning the gap.

The J gene is TRBJ2-5, the V gene TRBV5-1; 7 bases map to TRBD1. V lost 2 bases, J lost 5 bases, and 3 bases stayed unmatched. The CDR3 totals 13 residues. Germline V CDR1 and CDR2: SGHRS, YFSETQ. The CDR3 here is CASSFDRAETQYF. The CDR3 bases are TGCGCCAGCAGCTTTGACAGGGCTGAGACCCAGTACTTC.

The sample holds one count of this clone. The CDR3 DNA sequence: TGTGCCAGCAGCTTAGGACCAGGCCCTAATGAAAAACTGTTTTTT. Encoded protein: CASSLGPGPNEKLFF. The chain couples TRBV7-9 to TRBJ1-4; D not certain. Germline V gene lookup returns CDR1 SEHNR and CDR2 FQNEAQ (reference sequence). Trimming took 1 base from V and 3 from J, leaving 9 bases between them. There are 15 residues in the CDR3.

This clone has a single count. V gene TRBV28 combines with J gene TRBJ1-3; tentative D call: TRBD1 (5 bases). The V and J ends lost 4 bases and 1 base respectively, with 20 bases between them. The CDR3 consists of 18 residues. CDR1 and CDR2 (germline): MDHEN, SYDVKM. CDR3 sequence reads: CASSSDLWTLGSGNTIYF. DNA of the CDR3: TGTGCCAGCAGTTCCGACCTTTGGACATTAGGATCTGGAAACACCATATATTTT.